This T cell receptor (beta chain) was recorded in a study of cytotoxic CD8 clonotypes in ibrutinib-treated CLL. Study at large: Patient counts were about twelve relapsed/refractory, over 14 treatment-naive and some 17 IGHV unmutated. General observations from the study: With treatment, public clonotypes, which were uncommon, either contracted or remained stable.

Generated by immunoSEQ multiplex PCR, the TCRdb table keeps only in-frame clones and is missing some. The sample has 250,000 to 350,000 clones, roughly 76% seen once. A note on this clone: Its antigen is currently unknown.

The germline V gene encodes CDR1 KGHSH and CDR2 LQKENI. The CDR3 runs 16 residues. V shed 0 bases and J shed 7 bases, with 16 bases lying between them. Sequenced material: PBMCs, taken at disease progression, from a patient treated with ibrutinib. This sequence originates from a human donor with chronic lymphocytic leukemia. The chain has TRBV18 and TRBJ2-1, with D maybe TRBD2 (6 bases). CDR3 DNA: TGTGCCAGCTCACCACCATGGGGGGTCGAGAAAAATGAGCAGTTCTTC. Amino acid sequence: CASSPPWGVEKNEQFF.